This T cell receptor (beta chain) was sequenced for a study of blood T cell repertoires in COVID-19. CDR1 and CDR2 (germline): LNHDA, SQIVND (reference sequence). The trim removed 3 bases at V and 7 bases at J, leaving 5 bases unmatched. CDR3 length equals 15 residues. Sequencing was performed with immunoSEQ multiplex PCR; in TCRdb, only in-frame clones are kept and a portion is missing. The data show more than 150,000 clones, with 80% seen just once and approximately 15% held by the top ten. The origin of this receptor is a man aged 60 to 75 who had been exposed to COVID-19. The chain is built from TRBV19 and TRBJ1-5, with 11 bases lining up with TRBD1. The specimen was PBMCs or T cells enriched from blood (not recorded which). The chain's CDR3 is CASSMGDRGNQPQHF. The CDR3 DNA sequence: TGTGCCAGTAGTATGGGGGACAGGGGGAACCAGCCCCAGCATTTT.